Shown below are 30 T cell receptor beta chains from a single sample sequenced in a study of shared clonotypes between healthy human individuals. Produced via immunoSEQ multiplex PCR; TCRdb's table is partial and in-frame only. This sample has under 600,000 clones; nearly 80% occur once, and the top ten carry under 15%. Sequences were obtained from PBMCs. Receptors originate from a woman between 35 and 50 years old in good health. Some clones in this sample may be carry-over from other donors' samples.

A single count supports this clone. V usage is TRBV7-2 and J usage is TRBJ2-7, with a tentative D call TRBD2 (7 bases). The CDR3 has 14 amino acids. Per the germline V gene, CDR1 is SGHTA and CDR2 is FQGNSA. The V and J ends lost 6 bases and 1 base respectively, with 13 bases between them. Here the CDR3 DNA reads TGTGCCAGCAGTTCCCGGGGGGCGTCCTACGAGCAGTACTTC. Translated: CASSSRGASYEQYF.

CDR3 amino acids: CASSAGTAIYNEQFF. DNA for the CDR3: TGCGCCAGCAGTGCCGGGACAGCTATCTACAATGAGCAGTTCTTC. J is TRBJ2-1 and V is TRBV10-2, with TRBD1 matching over 7 bases. CDR1 is WSHSY, CDR2 SAAADI, per germline. CDR3 size: 15 residues. Trimming took 4 bases from V and 3 from J; bases not matched to a gene: 6.

As DNA, the CDR3 is TGCAGCGTTGGGGCCTACAATGAGCAGTTCTTC. This sequence encodes CSVGAYNEQFF. The chain carries TRBV29-1 and TRBJ2-1, with unresolved D. The germline CDR1 and CDR2 sequences are SQVTM and ANQGSEA. V lost 4 bases, J lost 2 bases, and 3 bases lay in between. The CDR3 is made up of 11 amino acids.

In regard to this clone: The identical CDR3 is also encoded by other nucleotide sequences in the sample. This CDR3 is CASSLEDYGYTF. The CDR3 DNA reads TGTGCCAGCAGCTTAGAAGATTATGGCTACACCTTC. The chain is built from TRBV5-6 and TRBJ1-2; D is unclear. Germline V gene lookup returns CDR1 SGHDT and CDR2 YYEEEE. Trimming shortened V by 2 bases and J by 5 bases, and 7 bases separated the two germline ends. The CDR3 spans 12 residues.

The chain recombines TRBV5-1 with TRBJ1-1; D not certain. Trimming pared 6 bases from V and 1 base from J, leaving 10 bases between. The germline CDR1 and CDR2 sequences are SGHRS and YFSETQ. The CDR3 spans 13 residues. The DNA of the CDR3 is TGCGCCAGCACCGATTCGTGGAACACTGAAGCTTTCTTT. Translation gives CASTDSWNTEAFF. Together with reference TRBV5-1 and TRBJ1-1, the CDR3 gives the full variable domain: KAGVTQTPRYLIKTRGQQVTLSCSPISGHRSVSWYQQTPGQGLQFLFEYFSETQRNKGNFPGRFSGRQFSNSRSEMNVSTLELGDSALYLCASTDSWNTEAFFGQGTRLTVV.

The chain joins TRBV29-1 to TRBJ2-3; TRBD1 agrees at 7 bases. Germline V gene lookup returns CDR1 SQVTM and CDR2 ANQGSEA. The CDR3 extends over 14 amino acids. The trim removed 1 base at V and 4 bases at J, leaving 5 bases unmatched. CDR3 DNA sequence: TGCAGCGTTGAAGGACAGGGAATGGCAGATACGCAGTATTTT. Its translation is CSVEGQGMADTQYF.

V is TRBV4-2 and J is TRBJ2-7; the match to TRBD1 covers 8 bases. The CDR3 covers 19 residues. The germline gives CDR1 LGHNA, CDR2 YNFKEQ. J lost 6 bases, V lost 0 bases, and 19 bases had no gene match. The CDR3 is CASSQERTGSFAGAGEQYF. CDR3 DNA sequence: TGTGCCAGCAGCCAAGAGAGGACAGGGAGTTTCGCGGGCGCGGGCGAGCAGTACTTC.

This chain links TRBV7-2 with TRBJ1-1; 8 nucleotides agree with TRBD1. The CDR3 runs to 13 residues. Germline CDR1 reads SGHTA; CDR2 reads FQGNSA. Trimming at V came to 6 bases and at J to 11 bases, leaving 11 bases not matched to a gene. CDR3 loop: CASSPAGGWAAFF. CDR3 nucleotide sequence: TGTGCCAGCAGTCCGGCAGGGGGCTGGGCGGCTTTCTTT.

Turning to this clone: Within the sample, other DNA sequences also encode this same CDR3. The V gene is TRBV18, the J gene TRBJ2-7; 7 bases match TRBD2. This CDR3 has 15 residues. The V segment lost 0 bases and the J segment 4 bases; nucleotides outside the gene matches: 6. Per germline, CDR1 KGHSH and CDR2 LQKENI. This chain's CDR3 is CASSPPLAGAYEQYF. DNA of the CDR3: TGTGCCAGCTCACCACCATTGGCGGGAGCGTACGAGCAGTACTTC.

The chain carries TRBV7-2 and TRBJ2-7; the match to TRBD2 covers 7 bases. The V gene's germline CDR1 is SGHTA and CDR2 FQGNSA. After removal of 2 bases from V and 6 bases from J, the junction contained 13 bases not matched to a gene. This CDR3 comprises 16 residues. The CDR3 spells CASSLIAGAIPREQYF. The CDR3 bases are TGTGCCAGCAGCTTAATTGCGGGAGCCATCCCGCGCGAGCAGTACTTC.

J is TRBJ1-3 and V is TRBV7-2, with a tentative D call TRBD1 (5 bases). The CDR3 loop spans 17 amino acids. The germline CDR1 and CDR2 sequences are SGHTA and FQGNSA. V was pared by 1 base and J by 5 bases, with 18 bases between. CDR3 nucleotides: TGTGCCAGCAGCTTAGGGTATAAGGGGCAACCCAGAAACACCATATATTTT. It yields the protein CASSLGYKGQPRNTIYF.

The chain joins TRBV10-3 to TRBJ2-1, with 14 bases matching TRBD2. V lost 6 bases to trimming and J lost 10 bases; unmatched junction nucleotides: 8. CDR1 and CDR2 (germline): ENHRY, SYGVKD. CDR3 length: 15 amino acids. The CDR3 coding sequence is TGTGCCATCAGGGCGACTAGCGGGGGGGTTTTGGAGCAGTTCTTC. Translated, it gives CAIRATSGGVLEQFF.

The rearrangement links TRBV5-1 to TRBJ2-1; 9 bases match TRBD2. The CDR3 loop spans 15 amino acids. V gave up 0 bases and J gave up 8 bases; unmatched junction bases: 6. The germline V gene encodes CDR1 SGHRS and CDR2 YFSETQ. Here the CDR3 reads CASSLVLAGGDEQFF. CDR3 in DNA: TGCGCCAGCAGCTTGGTACTAGCGGGTGGAGATGAGCAGTTCTTC.

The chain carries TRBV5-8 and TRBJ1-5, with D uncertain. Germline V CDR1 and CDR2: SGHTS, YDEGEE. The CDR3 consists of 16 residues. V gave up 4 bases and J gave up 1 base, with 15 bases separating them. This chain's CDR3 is CASSPQGQISNQPQHF. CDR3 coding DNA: TGTGCCAGCAGCCCCCAAGGGCAGATCAGCAATCAGCCCCAGCATTTT.

The CDR3 coding sequence is TGTGCCTGGAGTGGGGGAAACAATCAGCCCCAGCATTTT. Translated, it gives CAWSGGNNQPQHF. The J gene is TRBJ1-5, the V gene TRBV30; no clear D gene. In germline, CDR1 is GTSNPN, CDR2 SVGIG (reference sequence). This CDR3 contains 13 residues. Trimming took 1 base from V and 3 from J, leaving 7 bases between them.

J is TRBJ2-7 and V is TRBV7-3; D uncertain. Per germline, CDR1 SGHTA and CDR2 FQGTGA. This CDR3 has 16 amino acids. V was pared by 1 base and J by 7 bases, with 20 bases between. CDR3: CASSLNGGRPIGEQYF. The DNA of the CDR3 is TGTGCCAGCAGCTTAAATGGTGGCCGCCCGATAGGGGAGCAGTACTTC.

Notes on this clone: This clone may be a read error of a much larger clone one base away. The CDR3 is CASSQGTSRDTQHF. As DNA, the CDR3 is TGTGCCAGCAGCCAAGGGACTTCAAGGGATACGCAGCATTTT. J is TRBJ2-3 and V is TRBV4-2; D call uncertain. The DNA end is more similar to TRBJ1-5, so the J call may be wrong. The CDR3 is made up of 14 amino acids. Germline V CDR1 and CDR2: LGHNA, YNFKEQ.

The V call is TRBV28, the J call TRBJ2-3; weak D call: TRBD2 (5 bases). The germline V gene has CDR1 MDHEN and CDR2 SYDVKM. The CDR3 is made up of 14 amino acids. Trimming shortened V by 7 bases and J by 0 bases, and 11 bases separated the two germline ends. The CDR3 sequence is CASTTSTSTDTQYF. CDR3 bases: TGTGCCAGCACTACTAGTACTAGCACAGATACGCAGTATTTT.

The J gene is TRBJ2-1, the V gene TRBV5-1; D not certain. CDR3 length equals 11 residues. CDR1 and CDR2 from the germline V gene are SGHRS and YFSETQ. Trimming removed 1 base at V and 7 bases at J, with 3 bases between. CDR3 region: CASSLRNEQFF. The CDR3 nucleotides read TGCGCCAGCAGCTTGAGGAATGAGCAGTTCTTC.

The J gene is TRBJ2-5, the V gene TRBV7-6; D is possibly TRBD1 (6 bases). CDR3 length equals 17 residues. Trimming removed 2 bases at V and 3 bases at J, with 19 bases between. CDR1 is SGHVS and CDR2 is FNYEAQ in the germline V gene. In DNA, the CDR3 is TGTGCCAGCAGCTTATACGCCGGGACACCGGCCGAAGAGACCCAGTACTTC. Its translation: CASSLYAGTPAEETQYF.

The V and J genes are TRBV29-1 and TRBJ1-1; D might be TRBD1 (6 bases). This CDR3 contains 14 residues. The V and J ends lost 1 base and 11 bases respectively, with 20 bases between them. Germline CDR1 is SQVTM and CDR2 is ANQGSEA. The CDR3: CSVEGLQGSPRAFF. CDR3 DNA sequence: TGCAGCGTTGAAGGGTTGCAGGGGTCTCCTCGGGCTTTCTTT.

The CDR3 reads CAWSVALAGVTGELFF. DNA of the CDR3: TGTGCCTGGAGTGTCGCCCTAGCGGGAGTCACCGGGGAGCTGTTTTTT. V gene TRBV30 combines with J gene TRBJ2-2, with TRBD2 identical over 10 bases. The trim removed 0 bases at V and 4 bases at J, leaving 5 bases unmatched. This CDR3 contains 16 residues. Germline V lookup: CDR1 GTSNPN, CDR2 SVGIG (reference sequence).

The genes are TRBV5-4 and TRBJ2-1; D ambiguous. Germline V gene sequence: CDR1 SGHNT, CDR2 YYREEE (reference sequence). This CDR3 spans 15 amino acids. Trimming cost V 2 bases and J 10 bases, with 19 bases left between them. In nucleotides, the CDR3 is TGTGCCAGCAGCTTTTCTGACCGTCCTCTGGTCGAGCAGTTCTTC. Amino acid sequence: CASSFSDRPLVEQFF.

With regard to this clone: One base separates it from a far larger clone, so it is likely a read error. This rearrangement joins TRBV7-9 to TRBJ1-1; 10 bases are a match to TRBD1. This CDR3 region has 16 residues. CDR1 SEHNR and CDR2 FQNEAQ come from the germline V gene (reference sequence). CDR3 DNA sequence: TGTGCCAGCAGCTTACGGACAGGGGGGATGAACACTAAAGCTTTCTTT. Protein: CASSLRTGGMNTKAFF.

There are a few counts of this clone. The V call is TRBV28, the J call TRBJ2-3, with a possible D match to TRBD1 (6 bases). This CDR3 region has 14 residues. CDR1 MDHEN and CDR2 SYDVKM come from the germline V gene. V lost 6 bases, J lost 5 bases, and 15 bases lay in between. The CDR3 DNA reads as TGTGCCAGCAGCTCAGACAGGATAGGAGATACGCAGTATTTT. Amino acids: CASSSDRIGDTQYF.

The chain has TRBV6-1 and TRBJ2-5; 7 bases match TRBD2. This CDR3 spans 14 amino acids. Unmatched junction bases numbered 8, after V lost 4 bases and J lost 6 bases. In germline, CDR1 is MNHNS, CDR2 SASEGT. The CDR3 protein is CASSGTREGQTQYF. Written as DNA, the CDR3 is TGTGCCAGCAGTGGAACCAGGGAGGGTCAGACCCAGTACTTC.

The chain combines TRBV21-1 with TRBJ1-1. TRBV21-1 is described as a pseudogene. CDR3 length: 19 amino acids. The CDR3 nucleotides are TGTGCCAGCAGCAAGGAGCTTCGGGGGGTGTATGGGGTGAACACTGAAGCTTTCTTT. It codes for CASSKELRGVYGVNTEAFF.

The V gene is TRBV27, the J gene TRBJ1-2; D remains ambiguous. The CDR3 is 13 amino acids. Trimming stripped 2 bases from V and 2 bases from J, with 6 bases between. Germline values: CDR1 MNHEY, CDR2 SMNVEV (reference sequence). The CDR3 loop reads CASSLRNNYGYTF. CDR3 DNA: TGTGCCAGCAGTTTACGGAACAACTATGGCTACACCTTC.

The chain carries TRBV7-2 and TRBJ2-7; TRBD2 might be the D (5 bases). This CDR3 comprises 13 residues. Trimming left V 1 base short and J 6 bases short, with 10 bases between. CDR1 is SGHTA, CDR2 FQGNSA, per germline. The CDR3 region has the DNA TGTGCCAGCAGCTTAGGAGGGAGCGTCGAGCAGTACTTC. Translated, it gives CASSLGGSVEQYF. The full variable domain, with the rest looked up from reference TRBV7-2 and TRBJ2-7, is GAGVSQSPSNKVTEKGKDVELRCDPISGHTALYWYRQSLGQGLEFLIYFQGNSAPDKSGLPSDRFSAERTGGSVSTLTIQRTQQEDSAVYLCASSLGGSVEQYFGPGTRLTVT.

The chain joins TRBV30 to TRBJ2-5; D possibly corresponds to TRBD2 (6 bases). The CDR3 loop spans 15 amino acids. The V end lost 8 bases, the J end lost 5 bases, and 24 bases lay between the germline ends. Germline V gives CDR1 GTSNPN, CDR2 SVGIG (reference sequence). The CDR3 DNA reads TGTGCCCGAGGGACCTTCGGGAGTGGTCGGGAGACCCAGTACTTC. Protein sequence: CARGTFGSGRETQYF.